This TCR beta chain was captured in a study of neurological immune-mediated disorders. Using its own MiXCR run on the 5' RACE reads, TCRdb lists one record per CDR3 protein. This table has about 90,000 distinct CDR3 sequences, under 15% appearing once. Time point described: longitudinal time-point 2. This clonotype was detected many times. Per germline, CDR1 MDHEN and CDR2 SYDVKM. This CDR3 region has 16 residues. V lost 4 bases and J lost 5, with 17 bases in between. The gene calls are TRBV28 and TRBJ2-2; TRBD2 might be the D (6 bases). Sequencing used PBMCs. This receptor was identified in a female donor with HTLV-1-associated myelopathy (HAM/TSP). CDR3 sequence reads: CASSSPGLGTTGELFF. CDR3 in DNA: TGTGCCAGCAGTTCACCGGGACTCGGAACAACCGGGGAGCTGTTTTTT. Full variable domain (rest looked up from reference TRBV28 and TRBJ2-2): DVKVTQSSRYLVKRTGEKVFLECVQDMDHENMFWYRQDPGLGLRLIYFSYDVKMKEKGDIPEGYSVSREKKERFSLILESASTNQTSMYLCASSSPGLGTTGELFFGEGSRLTVL.